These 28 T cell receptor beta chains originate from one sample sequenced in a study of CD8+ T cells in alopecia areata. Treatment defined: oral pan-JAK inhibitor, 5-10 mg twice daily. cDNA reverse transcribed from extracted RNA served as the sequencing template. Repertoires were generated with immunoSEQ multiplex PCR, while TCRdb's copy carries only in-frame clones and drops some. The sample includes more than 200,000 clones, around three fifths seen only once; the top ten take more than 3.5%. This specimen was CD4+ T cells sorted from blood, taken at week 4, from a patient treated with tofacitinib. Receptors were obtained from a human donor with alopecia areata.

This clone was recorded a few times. The CDR3 protein is CASSPQTGDSPLHF. The CDR3 DNA reads TGTGCCAGCTCACCGCAGACAGGGGATTCACCCCTCCACTTT. V and J are TRBV18 and TRBJ1-6, with 8 bases fitting TRBD1. Germline V gene sequence: CDR1 KGHSH, CDR2 LQKENI. V lost 3 bases, J lost 8 bases, and 3 bases stayed unmatched. This CDR3 comprises 14 residues. The variable domain in full, completed from reference TRBV18 and TRBJ1-6, reads NAGVMQNPRHLVRRRGQEARLRCSPMKGHSHVYWYRQLPEEGLKFMVYLQKENIIDESGMPKERFSAEFPKEGPSILRIQQVVRGDSAAYFCASSPQTGDSPLHFGNGTRLTVT.

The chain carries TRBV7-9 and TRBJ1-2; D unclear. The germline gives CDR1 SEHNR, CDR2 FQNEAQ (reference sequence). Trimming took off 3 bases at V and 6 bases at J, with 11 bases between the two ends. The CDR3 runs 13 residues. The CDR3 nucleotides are TGTGCCAGCAGCTTCGGCACCAGGCATGGCTACACCTTC. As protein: CASSFGTRHGYTF.

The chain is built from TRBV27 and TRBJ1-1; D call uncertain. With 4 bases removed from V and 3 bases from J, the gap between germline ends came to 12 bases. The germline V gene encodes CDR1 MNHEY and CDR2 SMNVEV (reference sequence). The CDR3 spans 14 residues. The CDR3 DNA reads TGTGCCAGCAGTTCACCTGGGTCGTACACTGAAGCTTTCTTT. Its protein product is CASSSPGSYTEAFF.

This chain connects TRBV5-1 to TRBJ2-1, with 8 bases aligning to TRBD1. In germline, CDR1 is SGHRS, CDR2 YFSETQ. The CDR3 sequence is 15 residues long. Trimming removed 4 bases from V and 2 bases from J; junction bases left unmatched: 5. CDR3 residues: CASSLQGQAYNEQFF. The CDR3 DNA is TGCGCCAGCAGCCTACAGGGACAGGCCTACAATGAGCAGTTCTTC.

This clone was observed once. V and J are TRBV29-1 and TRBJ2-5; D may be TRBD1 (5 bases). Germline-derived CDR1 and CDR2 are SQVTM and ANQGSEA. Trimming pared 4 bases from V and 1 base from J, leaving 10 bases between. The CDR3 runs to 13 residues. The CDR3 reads CSVAARAQETQYF. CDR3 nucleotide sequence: TGCAGCGTTGCGGCCAGGGCCCAAGAGACCCAGTACTTC.

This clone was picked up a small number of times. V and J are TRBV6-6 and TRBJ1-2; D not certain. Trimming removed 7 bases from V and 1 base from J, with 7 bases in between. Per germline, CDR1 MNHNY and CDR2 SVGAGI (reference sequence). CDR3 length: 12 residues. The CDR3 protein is CASTEGNYGYTF. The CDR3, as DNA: TGTGCCAGCACGGAGGGTAACTATGGCTACACCTTC.

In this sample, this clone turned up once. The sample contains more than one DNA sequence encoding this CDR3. CDR3 protein: CAWSYGSNQPQHF. The CDR3 region has the DNA TGTGCCTGGAGTTATGGTAGCAATCAGCCCCAGCATTTT. V is TRBV30 and J is TRBJ1-5, with unresolved D. The CDR3 totals 13 residues. V lost 2 bases, J lost 0 bases, and 5 bases lay in between. Germline CDR1 GTSNPN, CDR2 SVGIG (reference sequence).

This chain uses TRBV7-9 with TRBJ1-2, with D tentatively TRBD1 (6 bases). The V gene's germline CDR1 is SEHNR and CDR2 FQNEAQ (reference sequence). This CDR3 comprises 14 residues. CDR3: CAYQGDKLNYGYTF. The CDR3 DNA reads TGTGCGTATCAAGGGGACAAATTGAACTATGGCTACACCTTC.

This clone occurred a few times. The CDR3 nucleotides read TGCGCCAGCAGCCAAGCCCTGGGGGAAAAACTGTTTTTT. This sequence encodes CASSQALGEKLFF. The rearrangement links TRBV4-1 to TRBJ1-4; D gene uncertain. The length of the CDR3 is 13 residues. Trimming took off 1 base at V and 8 bases at J, with 8 bases between the two ends. The germline V gene encodes CDR1 MGHRA and CDR2 YSYEKL.

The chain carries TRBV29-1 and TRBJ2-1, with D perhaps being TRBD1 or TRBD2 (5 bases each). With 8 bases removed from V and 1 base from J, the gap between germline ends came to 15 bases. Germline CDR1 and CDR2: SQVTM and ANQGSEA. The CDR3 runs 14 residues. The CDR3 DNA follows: TGCAGCTCGAGGGGTTTTAGGTCCTACAATGAGCAGTTCTTC. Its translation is CSSRGFRSYNEQFF.

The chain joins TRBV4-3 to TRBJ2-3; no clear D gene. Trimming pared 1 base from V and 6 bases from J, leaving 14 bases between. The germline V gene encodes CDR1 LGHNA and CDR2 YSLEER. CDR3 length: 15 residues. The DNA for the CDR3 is TGCGCCAGCAGCCAAGGCTTAGTAGGGTGGGATACGCAGTATTTT. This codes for CASSQGLVGWDTQYF.

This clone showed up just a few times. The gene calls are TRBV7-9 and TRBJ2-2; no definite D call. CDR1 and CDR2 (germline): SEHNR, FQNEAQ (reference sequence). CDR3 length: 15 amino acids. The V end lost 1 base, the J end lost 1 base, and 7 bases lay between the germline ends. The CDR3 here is CASSLGSGNTGELFF. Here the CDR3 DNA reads TGTGCCAGCAGCTTAGGGTCCGGGAACACCGGGGAGCTGTTTTTT. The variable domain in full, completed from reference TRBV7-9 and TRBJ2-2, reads DTGVSQNPRHKITKRGQNVTFRCDPISEHNRLYWYRQTLGQGPEFLTYFQNEAQLEKSRLLSDRFSAERPKGSFSTLEIQRTEQGDSAMYLCASSLGSGNTGELFFGEGSRLTVL.

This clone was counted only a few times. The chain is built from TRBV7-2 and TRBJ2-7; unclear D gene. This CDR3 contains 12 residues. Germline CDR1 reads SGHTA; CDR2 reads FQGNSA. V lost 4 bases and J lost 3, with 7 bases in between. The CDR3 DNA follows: TGTGCCAGCAGCTCCCCGGGCTACGAGCAGTACTTC. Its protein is CASSSPGYEQYF.

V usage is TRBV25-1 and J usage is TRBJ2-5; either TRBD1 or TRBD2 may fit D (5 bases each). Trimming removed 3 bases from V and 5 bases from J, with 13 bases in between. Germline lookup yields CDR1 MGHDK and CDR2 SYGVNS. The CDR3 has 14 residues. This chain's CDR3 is CASSETGPGETQYF. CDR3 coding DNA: TGTGCCAGCAGTGAGACGGGACCTGGGGAGACCCAGTACTTC.

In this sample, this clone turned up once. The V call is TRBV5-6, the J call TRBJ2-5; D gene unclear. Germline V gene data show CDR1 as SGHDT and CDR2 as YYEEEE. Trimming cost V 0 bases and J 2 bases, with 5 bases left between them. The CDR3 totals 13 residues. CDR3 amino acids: CASSLVQQETQYF. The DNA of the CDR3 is TGTGCCAGCAGCTTGGTTCAACAAGAGACCCAGTACTTC.

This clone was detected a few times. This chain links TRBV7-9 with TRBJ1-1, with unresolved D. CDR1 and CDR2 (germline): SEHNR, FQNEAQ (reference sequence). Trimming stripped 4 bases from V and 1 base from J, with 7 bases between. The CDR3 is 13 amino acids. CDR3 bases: TGTGCCAGCAGCTGGGCGGAGAACACTGAAGCTTTCTTT. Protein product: CASSWAENTEAFF.

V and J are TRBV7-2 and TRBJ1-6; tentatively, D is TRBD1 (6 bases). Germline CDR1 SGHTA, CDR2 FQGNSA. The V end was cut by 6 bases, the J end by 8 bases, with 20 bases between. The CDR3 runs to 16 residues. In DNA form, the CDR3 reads TGTGCCAGCAGACCCACTGCCGGGACACGATATTCACCCCTCCACTTT. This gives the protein CASRPTAGTRYSPLHF.

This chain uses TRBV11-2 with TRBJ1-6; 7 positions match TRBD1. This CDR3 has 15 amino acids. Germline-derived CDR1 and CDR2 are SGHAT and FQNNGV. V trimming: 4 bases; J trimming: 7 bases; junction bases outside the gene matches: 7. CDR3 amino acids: CASSYTGDGNSPLHF. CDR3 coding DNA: TGTGCCAGCAGCTACACAGGGGATGGCAATTCACCCCTCCACTTT.

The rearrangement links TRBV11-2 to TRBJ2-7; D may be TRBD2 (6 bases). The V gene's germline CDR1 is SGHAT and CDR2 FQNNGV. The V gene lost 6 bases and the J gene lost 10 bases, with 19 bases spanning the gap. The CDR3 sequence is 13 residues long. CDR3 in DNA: TGTGCCAGCAGTCCCGGGGAGGACCGGAGTCAGTACTTC. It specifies CASSPGEDRSQYF.

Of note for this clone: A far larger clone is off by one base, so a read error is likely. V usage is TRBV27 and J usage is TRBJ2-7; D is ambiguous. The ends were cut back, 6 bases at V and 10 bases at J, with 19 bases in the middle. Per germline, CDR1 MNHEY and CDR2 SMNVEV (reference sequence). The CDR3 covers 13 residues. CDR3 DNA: TGTGCCAGCAGCCGCCGGCCACAAGAGGCCCAGTACTTC. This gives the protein CASSRRPQEAQYF.

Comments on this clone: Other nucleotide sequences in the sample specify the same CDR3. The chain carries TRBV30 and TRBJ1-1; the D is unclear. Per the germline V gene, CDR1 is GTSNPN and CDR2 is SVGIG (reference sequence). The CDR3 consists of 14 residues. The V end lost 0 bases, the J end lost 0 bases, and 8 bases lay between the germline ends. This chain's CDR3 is CAWSVRGVNTEAFF. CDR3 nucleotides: TGTGCCTGGAGTGTACGTGGTGTGAACACTGAAGCTTTCTTT.

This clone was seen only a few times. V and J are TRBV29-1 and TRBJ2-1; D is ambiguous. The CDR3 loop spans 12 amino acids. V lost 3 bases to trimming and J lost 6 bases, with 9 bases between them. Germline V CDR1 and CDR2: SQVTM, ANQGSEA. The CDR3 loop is CSVESNLNEQFF. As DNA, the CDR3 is TGCAGCGTTGAGAGCAATCTCAATGAGCAGTTCTTC.

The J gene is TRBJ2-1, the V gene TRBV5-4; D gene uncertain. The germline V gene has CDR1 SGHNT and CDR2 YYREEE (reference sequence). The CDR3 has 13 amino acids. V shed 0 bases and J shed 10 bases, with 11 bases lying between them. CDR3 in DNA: TGTGCCAGCAGCTTGGCCGGCGCGTGGGAGCAGTTCTTC. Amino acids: CASSLAGAWEQFF. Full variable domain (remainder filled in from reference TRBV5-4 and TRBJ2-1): ETGVTQSPTHLIKTRGQQVTLRCSSQSGHNTVSWYQQALGQGPQFIFQYYREEENGRGNFPPRFSGLQFPNYSSELNVNALELDDSALYLCASSLAGAWEQFFGPGTRLTVL.

In nucleotides, the CDR3 is TGTGCCAGCAGCGTAGGGACAGCTTCCTACGAGCAGTACTTC. This gives the protein CASSVGTASYEQYF. The V gene is TRBV5-4, the J gene TRBJ2-7, with TRBD1 matching 7 bases. The CDR3 runs 14 residues. Trimming removed 4 bases from V and 1 base from J; junction bases left unmatched: 5. In germline, CDR1 is SGHNT, CDR2 YYREEE (reference sequence). The full variable domain, with the rest looked up from reference TRBV5-4 and TRBJ2-7, is ETGVTQSPTHLIKTRGQQVTLRCSSQSGHNTVSWYQQALGQGPQFIFQYYREEENGRGNFPPRFSGLQFPNYSSELNVNALELDDSALYLCASSVGTASYEQYFGPGTRLTVT.

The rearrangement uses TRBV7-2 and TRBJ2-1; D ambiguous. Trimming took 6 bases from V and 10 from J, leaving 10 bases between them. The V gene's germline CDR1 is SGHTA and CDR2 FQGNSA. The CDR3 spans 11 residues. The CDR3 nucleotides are TGTGCCAGCAGTCTTAAGACCGAGCAGTTCTTC. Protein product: CASSLKTEQFF.

The CDR3 region has the DNA TGTGCCAGCAGCTCACAGGGTCGGACTGAAGCTTTCTTT. It encodes CASSSQGRTEAFF. This chain uses TRBV7-2 with TRBJ1-1, with a tentative D call TRBD1 (6 bases). CDR3 length: 13 amino acids. V was cut by 4 bases and J by 5 bases, with 11 bases left in between. Germline V gene lookup returns CDR1 SGHTA and CDR2 FQGNSA. Based on the CDR3 plus reference TRBV7-2 and TRBJ1-1, the full variable domain is GAGVSQSPSNKVTEKGKDVELRCDPISGHTALYWYRQSLGQGLEFLIYFQGNSAPDKSGLPSDRFSAERTGGSVSTLTIQRTQQEDSAVYLCASSSQGRTEAFFGQGTRLTVV.

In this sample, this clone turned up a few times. CDR3 coding DNA: TGCGCCAGCAGCTTGGACGGGGGCGCCTATGGCTACACCTTC. It specifies CASSLDGGAYGYTF. V usage is TRBV5-1 and J usage is TRBJ1-2, with TRBD1 as a possible D gene (6 bases). The V gene's germline CDR1 is SGHRS and CDR2 YFSETQ. V was shortened by 0 bases and J by 4 bases, with 10 bases between the two germline ends. The CDR3 contains 14 residues. Supplemented by reference TRBV5-1 and TRBJ1-2, the full variable domain reads KAGVTQTPRYLIKTRGQQVTLSCSPISGHRSVSWYQQTPGQGLQFLFEYFSETQRNKGNFPGRFSGRQFSNSRSEMNVSTLELGDSALYLCASSLDGGAYGYTFGSGTRLTVV.

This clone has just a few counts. CDR3 coding DNA: TGCGCCAGCAGCTTGCGTGGAAGATCGGAGACCCAGTACTTC. Protein product: CASSLRGRSETQYF. The rearrangement joins TRBV5-1 to TRBJ2-5; D ambiguous. V was shortened by 1 base and J by 5 bases, with 12 bases between the two germline ends. Germline V gene sequence: CDR1 SGHRS, CDR2 YFSETQ. The CDR3 consists of 14 residues. The complete variable domain, with remaining parts taken from reference TRBV5-1 and TRBJ2-5, reads KAGVTQTPRYLIKTRGQQVTLSCSPISGHRSVSWYQQTPGQGLQFLFEYFSETQRNKGNFPGRFSGRQFSNSRSEMNVSTLELGDSALYLCASSLRGRSETQYFGPGTRLLVL.